A selection of T cell receptor beta chains follows, all from one sample in a study of CD4+ T cells in melanoma. Clones were sequenced by immunoSEQ multiplex PCR, and TCRdb holds only the in-frame ones, with some missing. Of 15,000 or so clones in the sample, under 80% were seen once. Source material: cells from a culture (not recorded whether cultured in vitro). Receptors were obtained from a human donor with melanoma. The CDR3 runs from the conserved cysteine through the conserved F or W. The D gene is left open where the match is weak. For some rows the clone size is stated as once, few or many, or as a class when expanded; others skip it.

CDR3aa | CDR3nt | v_gene | abundance | d_gene | j_gene
CASSPLGVGMNTEAFF | TGTGCCAGCTCACCCCTAGGAGTGGGGATGAACACTGAAGCTTTCTTT | TRBV18 | - | - | TRBJ1-1
CASFTRGRSYEQYF | TGTGCCAGCTTTACACGGGGAAGGTCCTACGAGCAGTACTTC | TRBV2 | few | - | TRBJ2-7
CASSLDIPTTGAEAFF | TGTGCCAGCAGCTTAGATATCCCCACTACAGGTGCTGAAGCTTTCTTT | TRBV7-9 | - | - | TRBJ1-1
CASNRPERGTPLHF | TGTGCCAGCAATCGACCCGAGCGGGGTACACCCCTCCACTTT | TRBV6-6 | few | - | TRBJ1-6
CASSPVKLAGKETQYF | TGTGCCAGCAGCCCCGTGAAACTAGCGGGGAAAGAGACCCAGTACTTC | TRBV11-1 | - | TRBD2 | TRBJ2-5
CASSLDGTLKLFF | TGCGCCAGCAGCTTGGATGGGACGCTAAAACTGTTTTTT | TRBV5-1 | - | - | TRBJ1-4
CASSFYNRDRAFREYNEQFF | TGCGCCAGCAGCTTTTACAACCGGGACAGGGCGTTCCGGGAGTACAATGAGCAGTTCTTC | TRBV4-1 | - | TRBD1 | TRBJ2-1
CASSYSPSRGEQFF | TGTGCCAGCAGTTACTCGCCTAGCCGGGGTGAGCAGTTCTTC | TRBV6-5 | - | - | TRBJ2-1
CASSLGAGAKNIQYF | TGTGCCAGCAGCTTAGGAGCAGGAGCCAAAAACATTCAGTACTTC | TRBV7-9 | - | - | TRBJ2-4
CASSYSKSPRNSPLHF | TGTGCCAGCAGTTACTCGAAATCGCCACGGAATTCACCCCTCCACTTT | TRBV6-5 | - | - | TRBJ1-6
CASSYFRRSTGELFF | TGTGCCAGCAGTTACTTCCGACGTTCGACCGGGGAGCTGTTTTTT | TRBV6-5 | - | - | TRBJ2-2
CASSYGGGGFYEQYF | TGTGCCAGCAGTTACGGCGGAGGGGGATTCTACGAGCAGTACTTC | TRBV6-5 | few | - | TRBJ2-7
CASSSRQGRDTQYF | TGCGCCAGCAGCTCCCGGCAGGGAAGAGATACGCAGTATTTT | TRBV5-1 | - | - | TRBJ2-3
CASSLGLAGSDTQYF | TGTGCCAGCAGCTTAGGACTAGCGGGGTCAGATACGCAGTATTTT | TRBV7-9 | few | TRBD2 | TRBJ2-3
CAWSRIQGARVGELFF | TGTGCCTGGAGCCGGATACAGGGGGCGCGGGTCGGGGAGCTGTTTTTT | TRBV30 | - | TRBD1 | TRBJ2-2
CASRRQPGYVDEQFF | TGTGCCAGTAGGCGACAGCCAGGGTATGTAGATGAGCAGTTCTTC | TRBV19 | few | - | TRBJ2-1
CASSLNRGGYSNQPQHF | TGTGCCAGCAGCCTTAACCGTGGTGGGTATAGCAATCAGCCCCAGCATTTT | TRBV5-8 | - | - | TRBJ1-5
CAISANLNYGYTF | TGTGCCATCAGTGCGAACTTAAACTATGGCTACACCTTC | TRBV10-3 | - | - | TRBJ1-2
CASSERGEQFF | TGTGCCAGCAGTGAACGGGGTGAGCAGTTCTTC | TRBV2 | - | - | TRBJ2-1
CASSYDGGLNQPQHF | TGTGCCAGCAGTTACGACGGGGGCCTCAATCAGCCCCAGCATTTT | TRBV6-6 | - | - | TRBJ1-5
CASSADLLETQYF | TGTGCCAGCAGTGCCGACCTTTTGGAGACCCAGTACTTC | TRBV6-5 | - | - | TRBJ2-5
CAWIRQRRTEAFF | TGTGCCTGGATCCGACAGAGACGAACTGAAGCTTTCTTT | TRBV30 | few | - | TRBJ1-1
CASSYSSSFGNTIYF | TGTGCCAGCAGTTACTCGTCTTCCTTTGGAAACACCATATATTTT | TRBV6-5 | - | - | TRBJ1-3
CAWSVQRSGAYF | TGTGCCTGGAGTGTACAGAGGAGCGGGGCGTACTTC | TRBV30 | - | TRBD2 | TRBJ2-5
CASSQPTGISSEQYF | TGTGCCAGCAGTCAACCGACAGGGATCAGCTCCGAGCAGTACTTC | TRBV11-2 | - | TRBD1 | TRBJ2-7